This T cell receptor (beta chain) emerged from a study of T-cell reconstitution after alpha-beta-depleted transplantation in children. Notes on the study in general: Once a year had passed after transplant, T-cell counts and diversity came mostly from newly produced T cells. The study traced high day-60 TCRbeta diversity in some patients to surviving recipient T cells and thymic progenitors.

Trimming stripped 0 bases from V and 1 base from J, with 10 bases between. The germline gives CDR1 WSHSY, CDR2 SAAADI. The CDR3 covers 15 residues. Molecular barcoding with unique molecular identifiers was used for the TCRbeta library. TCRdb itself ran the PCR reads through MiXCR, one entry per CDR3 protein. The data show some 830,000 distinct CDR3 sequences, less than 20% seen once. About this clonotype: What it binds is not known.

This sequence was found in a male patient under 18 who had a stem cell transplant for acute lymphoblastic leukemia, so the T cells may come from the graft donor. The sample in question was PBMCs, mostly from graft donor cells, obtained 360 days after TCRalphabeta/CD19-depleted stem cell transplant. V gene TRBV10-2 combines with J gene TRBJ2-7; no definite D call. The CDR3 DNA sequence: TGCGCCAGCAGTGAGTCGCGTCTGCGGTCCTACGAGCAGTACTTC. Translation: CASSESRLRSYEQYF.